The 21 T cell receptor beta chains given below trace back to one sample, sequenced in a study of T cells in Graves' hyperthyroidism and ophthalmopathy (dated by TCRdb to between 2017 and 2020). Library construction relied on multiplex PCR. TCRdb shows the sequencer as Illumina HiSeq 2000. Amplification of TCR beta CDR3 regions was carried out from RNA transcripts. A first-round RT-PCR of the TCR CDR3 used the HTBI primer set with the Qiagen OneStep RT-PCR kit. In-frame beta chains were kept once TCRdb had trimmed the public reads at Q25 with fastp and called clones with MiXCR. Identical CDR3 protein sequences are pooled into one entry, listed with their most common genes and DNA. Recorded for this sample are under 500,000 distinct CDR3 sequences; over 12% of them occurred a single time. The ten top clones hold 25% to 30% of the sample. Sequencing was performed on blood. These receptors were obtained from a man over 45 with Graves' ophthalmopathy.

The rearrangement links TRBV9 to TRBJ2-3, with 8 bases identical to TRBD1. Trimming took 0 bases from V and 5 from J; bases not matched to a gene: 8. From germline, CDR1 is SGDLS and CDR2 YYNGEE. The CDR3 has 16 residues. The CDR3 DNA follows: TGTGCCAGCAGCGTAGGAGGGGGACAGGAAAGAGATACGCAGTATTTT. This encodes CASSVGGGQERDTQYF.

J is TRBJ2-4 and V is TRBV3-1; 9 nucleotides align to TRBD2. This CDR3 spans 15 amino acids. Per germline, CDR1 LGHDT and CDR2 YNNKEL (reference sequence). Trimming cost V 0 bases and J 6 bases; bases outside gene matches: 3. The DNA for the CDR3 is TGTGCCAGCAGCCAAGAAAATAGCGGGAGAAACATTCAGTACTTC. Its translation: CASSQENSGRNIQYF.

This clonotype occurred many times. The rearrangement uses TRBV3-1 and TRBJ2-5; the match to TRBD1 covers 7 bases. This CDR3 region has 13 residues. Germline loops: CDR1 LGHDT, CDR2 YNNKEL (reference sequence). The V gene end was trimmed by 1 base and the J gene end by 4 bases; junction bases not matched to a gene: 0. The CDR3 sequence is CASSQGDRETQYF. In nucleotides, the CDR3 is TGTGCCAGCAGCCAAGGGGACAGAGAGACCCAGTACTTC.

The chain employs TRBV30 and TRBJ2-1; 9 bases align to TRBD2. This CDR3 contains 14 residues. With 8 bases clipped from V and 8 bases from J, the junction kept 13 bases outside the gene matches. Germline V CDR1 and CDR2: GTSNPN, SVGIG (reference sequence). The CDR3 nucleotides read TGTGCCCGAGGGGGTATAGCGGGAGTCCATGAGCAGTTCTTC. Translating gives CARGGIAGVHEQFF.

There are a few counts of this clonotype. The chain recombines TRBV7-2 with TRBJ2-2, with D perhaps matching TRBD1 (5 bases). Germline V gene data show CDR1 as SGHTA and CDR2 as FQGNSA. The CDR3 totals 16 residues. Trimming removed 1 base at V and 1 base at J, with 10 bases between. The CDR3 is CASSLVPQGNTGELFF. The CDR3 region has the DNA TGTGCCAGCAGCTTAGTACCTCAGGGGAACACCGGGGAGCTGTTTTTT.

This clonotype was seen a handful of times. This sequence joins TRBV20-1 and TRBJ2-2, with 8 bases lining up with TRBD2. This CDR3 is 16 amino acids long. Germline CDR1 DFQATT, CDR2 SNEGSKA (reference sequence). V was pared by 0 bases and J by 3 bases, with 6 bases of the junction left unmatched. CDR3 region: CSARDRGGKYTGELFF. The CDR3 bases are TGCAGTGCTAGAGATCGGGGGGGGAAGTACACCGGGGAGCTGTTTTTT.

This clonotype has a count of ten or more. The chain links TRBV7-8 to TRBJ2-4; 11 bases agree with TRBD2. Germline V gene lookup returns CDR1 SGHVS and CDR2 FQNEAQ. V lost 7 bases to trimming and J lost 1 base; unmatched junction nucleotides: 21. The CDR3 is 21 amino acids. The CDR3 protein is CASTEASLAGGEDWAKNIQYF. For the CDR3, the DNA is TGTGCCAGCACCGAGGCCAGCCTAGCGGGAGGAGAGGATTGGGCCAAAAACATTCAGTACTTC.

This chain uses TRBV29-1 with TRBJ2-7, with D perhaps TRBD1 or TRBD2 (6 bases each). CDR1 and CDR2 from the germline V gene are SQVTM and ANQGSEA. The CDR3 is made up of 15 amino acids. Trimming stripped 6 bases from V and 1 base from J, with 19 bases between. CDR3 region: CSVLKLQGTSYEQYF. DNA for the CDR3: TGCAGCGTCCTCAAGCTGCAGGGGACTTCCTACGAGCAGTACTTC.

This clonotype was observed at least ten times. The chain has TRBV28 and TRBJ2-1; 9 bases agree with TRBD1. The CDR3 consists of 15 residues. The V and J ends lost 4 bases and 2 bases, in that order; junction bases with no gene match: 3. Germline-derived CDR1 and CDR2 are MDHEN and SYDVKM. The CDR3 loop reads CASSSGTGTYNEQFF. CDR3 DNA: TGTGCCAGCAGTTCGGGGACAGGGACCTACAATGAGCAGTTCTTC. The variable domain in full, completed from reference TRBV28 and TRBJ2-1, reads DVKVTQSSRYLVKRTGEKVFLECVQDMDHENMFWYRQDPGLGLRLIYFSYDVKMKEKGDIPEGYSVSREKKERFSLILESASTNQTSMYLCASSSGTGTYNEQFFGPGTRLTVL.

This chain links TRBV18 with TRBJ2-4; D is unclear. The germline gives CDR1 KGHSH, CDR2 LQKENI. This CDR3 contains 11 residues. Trimming left V 5 bases short and J 6 bases short, with 5 bases between. The CDR3 coding sequence is TGTGCCAGCTCATCCGGAAACATTCAGTACTTC. Amino acid sequence: CASSSGNIQYF. The whole variable domain, filled in from reference TRBV18 and TRBJ2-4, reads NAGVMQNPRHLVRRRGQEARLRCSPMKGHSHVYWYRQLPEEGLKFMVYLQKENIIDESGMPKERFSAEFPKEGPSILRIQQVVRGDSAAYFCASSSGNIQYFGAGTRLSVL.

The V gene is TRBV30, the J gene TRBJ2-3; possible D gene TRBD1, 6 bases. Germline V gives CDR1 GTSNPN, CDR2 SVGIG (reference sequence). Trimming removed 8 bases from V and 4 bases from J, with 13 bases in between. The CDR3 totals 12 residues. The CDR3 sequence: CARNGGADTQYF. CDR3 nucleotides: TGTGCCCGGAATGGGGGCGCAGATACGCAGTATTTT.

This clonotype has ten or more counts. This chain links TRBV18 with TRBJ2-5; the match to TRBD2 covers 9 bases. The CDR3 spans 16 residues. CDR1 is KGHSH, CDR2 LQKENI, per germline. The V segment lost 5 bases and the J segment 4 bases; nucleotides outside the gene matches: 11. The CDR3 nucleotides are TGTGCCAGCTCAGACCAACTAGCGGGCGCGGGAGAGACCCAGTACTTC. Its protein is CASSDQLAGAGETQYF. Full variable domain (missing parts from reference TRBV18 and TRBJ2-5): NAGVMQNPRHLVRRRGQEARLRCSPMKGHSHVYWYRQLPEEGLKFMVYLQKENIIDESGMPKERFSAEFPKEGPSILRIQQVVRGDSAAYFCASSDQLAGAGETQYFGPGTRLLVL.

V gene TRBV27 combines with J gene TRBJ2-3; D perhaps matches TRBD2 (5 bases). Germline CDR1 is MNHEY and CDR2 is SMNVEV (reference sequence). V lost 6 bases, J lost 0 bases, and 16 bases lay in between. The CDR3 has 16 amino acids. The CDR3 nucleotides are TGTGCCAGCAGCACTATACTAGGCACTAGCACAGATACGCAGTATTTT. This gives the protein CASSTILGTSTDTQYF.

In its sample, this clonotype was seen a few times. V is TRBV20-1 and J is TRBJ2-1, with TRBD2 matching 8 bases. The germline V gene has CDR1 DFQATT and CDR2 SNEGSKA (reference sequence). The CDR3 contains 14 residues. The ends lost 5 bases at V and 4 bases at J; junction bases unmatched: 7. In DNA, the CDR3 is TGCAGTGCTGGCTACGGGAGGGCTTACAATGAGCAGTTCTTC. It encodes CSAGYGRAYNEQFF.

This clonotype has a count of ten or more. The chain uses TRBV7-9 and TRBJ1-1; D gene uncertain. The CDR3 extends over 11 amino acids. V dropped 6 bases and J dropped 4 bases, with 6 bases sitting between them. Germline CDR1 and CDR2: SEHNR and FQNEAQ (reference sequence). The CDR3 nucleotides are TGTGCCAGCAGACTCGGCACTGAAGCTTTCTTT. Translating gives CASRLGTEAFF.

This clonotype was seen a handful of times. The chain is built from TRBV20-1 and TRBJ2-1; 14 bases are shared with TRBD2. The CDR3 spans 16 residues. Germline lookup yields CDR1 DFQATT and CDR2 SNEGSKA (reference sequence). With V trimmed by 2 bases and J by 9 bases, 9 bases remained unmatched. The CDR3 nucleotides read TGCAGTGCTAGACGTGGGACTAGCGGGAGTACTCGTGAGCAGTTCTTC. Residues: CSARRGTSGSTREQFF.

This chain links TRBV12-3 or TRBV12-4 with TRBJ2-6; a weak D match, TRBD1 (6 bases). This CDR3 has 15 amino acids. The germline V and J ends were trimmed by 5 bases and 4 bases, with 12 bases remaining between them. Written as DNA, the CDR3 is TGTGCCAGCAGTATACAGGGTGGGGGGGCCAACGTCCTGACTTTC. Amino acid sequence: CASSIQGGGANVLTF.

Notes on this clonotype: Relative to the germline gene, one junction end is altered; a read error may explain this. CDR3 loop: CASSLGTDMQYF. The DNA for the CDR3 is TGCGCCAGCAGCTTGGGGACAGATATGCAGTATTTT. The chain couples TRBV5-1 to TRBJ2-3, with D possibly matching TRBD1 (6 bases). Looked up from germline, CDR1 is SGHRS and CDR2 is YFSETQ. The CDR3 has 12 amino acids. The variable domain in full, with the rest retrieved from reference TRBV5-1 and TRBJ2-3, is KAGVTQTPRYLIKTRGQQVTLSCSPISGHRSVSWYQQTPGQGLQFLFEYFSETQRNKGNFPGRFSGRQFSNSRSEMNVSTLELGDSALYLCASSLGTDMQYFGPGTRLTVL.

This clonotype was detected many times. The chain carries TRBV2 and TRBJ2-3; TRBD1 agrees at 7 bases. V lost 5 bases and J lost 1; bases outside the gene matches: 9. Germline V lookup: CDR1 SNHLY, CDR2 FYNNEI. The CDR3 totals 16 residues. The CDR3 DNA follows: TGTGCCAGCAGTCAGGACCCCCAGGGGGGCACAGATACGCAGTATTTT. This gives the protein CASSQDPQGGTDTQYF.

This clonotype was recorded at least ten times. The V call is TRBV5-1, the J call TRBJ1-2; possibly TRBD1 for D (5 bases). This CDR3 contains 13 residues. From germline, CDR1 is SGHRS and CDR2 YFSETQ. Trimming left V 3 bases short and J 12 bases short, with 18 bases between. For the CDR3, the DNA is TGCGCCAGCAGCTCGAAAGCCGGGGGGAAGGACACCTTC. Protein sequence: CASSSKAGGKDTF.

The table lists this clonotype with a few counts. DNA for the CDR3: TGTGCCAGCAGTTTAGCTAGCGGGAGCCCAAACACCGGGGAGCTGTTTTTT. It codes for CASSLASGSPNTGELFF. The rearrangement uses TRBV27 and TRBJ2-2, with 10 bases fitting TRBD2. V trimming: 2 bases; J trimming: 2 bases; junction bases outside the gene matches: 5. This CDR3 is built from 17 residues. Per the germline V gene, CDR1 is MNHEY and CDR2 is SMNVEV (reference sequence).